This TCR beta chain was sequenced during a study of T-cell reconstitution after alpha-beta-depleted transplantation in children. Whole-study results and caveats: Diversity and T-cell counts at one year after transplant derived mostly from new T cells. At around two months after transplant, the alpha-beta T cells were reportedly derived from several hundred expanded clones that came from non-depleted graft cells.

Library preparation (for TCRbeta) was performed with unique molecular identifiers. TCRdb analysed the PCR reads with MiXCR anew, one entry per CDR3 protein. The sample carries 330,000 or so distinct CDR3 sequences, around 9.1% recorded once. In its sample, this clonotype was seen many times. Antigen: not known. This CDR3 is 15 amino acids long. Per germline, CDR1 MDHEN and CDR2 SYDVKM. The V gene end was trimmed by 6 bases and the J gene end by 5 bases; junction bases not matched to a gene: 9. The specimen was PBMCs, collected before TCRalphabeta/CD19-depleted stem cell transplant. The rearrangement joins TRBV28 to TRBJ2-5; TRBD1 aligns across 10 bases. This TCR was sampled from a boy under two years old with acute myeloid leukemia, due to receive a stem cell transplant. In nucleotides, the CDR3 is TGTGCCAGCAGGAGGGACAGGGGAGGTTTGGAGACCCAGTACTTC. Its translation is CASRRDRGGLETQYF. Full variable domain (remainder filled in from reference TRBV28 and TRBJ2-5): DVKVTQSSRYLVKRTGEKVFLECVQDMDHENMFWYRQDPGLGLRLIYFSYDVKMKEKGDIPEGYSVSREKKERFSLILESASTNQTSMYLCASRRDRGGLETQYFGPGTRLLVL.